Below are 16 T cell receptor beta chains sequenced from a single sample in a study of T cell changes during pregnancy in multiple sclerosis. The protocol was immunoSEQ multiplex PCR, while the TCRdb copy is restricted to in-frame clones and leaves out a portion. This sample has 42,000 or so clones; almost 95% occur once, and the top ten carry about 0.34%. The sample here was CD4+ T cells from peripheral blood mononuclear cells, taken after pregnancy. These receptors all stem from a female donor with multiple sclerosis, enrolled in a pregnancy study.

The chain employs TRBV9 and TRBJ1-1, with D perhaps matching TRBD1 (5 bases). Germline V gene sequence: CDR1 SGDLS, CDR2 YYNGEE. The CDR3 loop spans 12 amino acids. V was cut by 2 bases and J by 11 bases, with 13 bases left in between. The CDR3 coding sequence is TGTGCCAGCAGCGTGTCGGGACGGGAGGCTTTCTTT. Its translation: CASSVSGREAFF.

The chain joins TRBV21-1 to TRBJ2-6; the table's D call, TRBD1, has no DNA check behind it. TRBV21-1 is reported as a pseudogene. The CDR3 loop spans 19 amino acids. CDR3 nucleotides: TGTGCCAGCAGCTCCGGACAGGGTCAGGGGAGGACTGGGGCCAACGTCCTGACTTTC. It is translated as CASSSGQGQGRTGANVLTF.

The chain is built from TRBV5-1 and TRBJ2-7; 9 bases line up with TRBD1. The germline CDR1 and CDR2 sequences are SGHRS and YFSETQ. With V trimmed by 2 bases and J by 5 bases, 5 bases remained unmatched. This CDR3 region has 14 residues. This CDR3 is CASSFPGQGHEQYF. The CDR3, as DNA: TGCGCCAGCAGCTTCCCGGGACAGGGCCACGAGCAGTACTTC.

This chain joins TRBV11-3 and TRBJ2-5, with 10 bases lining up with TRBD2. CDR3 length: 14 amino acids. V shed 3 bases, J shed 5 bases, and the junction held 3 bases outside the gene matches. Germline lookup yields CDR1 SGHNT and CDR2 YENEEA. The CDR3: CASSLTSGRETQYF. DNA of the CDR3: TGTGCCAGCAGCTTGACTAGCGGGCGGGAGACCCAGTACTTC.

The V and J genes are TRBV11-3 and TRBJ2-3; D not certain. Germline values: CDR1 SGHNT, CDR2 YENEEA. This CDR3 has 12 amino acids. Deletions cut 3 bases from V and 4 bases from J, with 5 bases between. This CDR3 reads CASSFNSDTQYF. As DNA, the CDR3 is TGTGCCAGCAGCTTTAACTCAGATACGCAGTATTTT. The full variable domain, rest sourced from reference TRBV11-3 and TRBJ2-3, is EAGVVQSPRYKIIEKKQPVAFWCNPISGHNTLYWYLQNLGQGPELLIRYENEEAVDDSQLPKDRFSAERLKGVDSTLKIQPAELGDSAVYLCASSFNSDTQYFGPGTRLTVL.

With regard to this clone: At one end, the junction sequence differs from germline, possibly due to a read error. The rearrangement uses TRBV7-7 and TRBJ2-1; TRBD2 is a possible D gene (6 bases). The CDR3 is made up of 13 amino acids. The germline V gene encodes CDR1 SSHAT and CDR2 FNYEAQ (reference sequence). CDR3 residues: CASSLTSRNEQFF. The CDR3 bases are TGTGCTAGCAGCTTAACTAGCCGCAATGAGCAGTTCTTC.

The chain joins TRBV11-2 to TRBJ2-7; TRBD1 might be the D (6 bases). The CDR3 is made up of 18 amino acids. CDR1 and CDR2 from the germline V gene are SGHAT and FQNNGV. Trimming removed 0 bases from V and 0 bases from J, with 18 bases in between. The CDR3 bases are TGTGCCAGCAGCTTAGATCTTGGTAGGACAGTTACCTCCTACGAGCAGTACTTC. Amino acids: CASSLDLGRTVTSYEQYF.

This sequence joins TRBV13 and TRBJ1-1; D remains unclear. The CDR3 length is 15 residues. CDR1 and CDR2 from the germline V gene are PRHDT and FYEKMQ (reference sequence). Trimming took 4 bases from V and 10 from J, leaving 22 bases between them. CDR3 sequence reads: CASSSSPMGGPGAFF. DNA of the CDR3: TGTGCCAGCAGCTCTAGTCCGATGGGAGGGCCCGGAGCTTTCTTT.

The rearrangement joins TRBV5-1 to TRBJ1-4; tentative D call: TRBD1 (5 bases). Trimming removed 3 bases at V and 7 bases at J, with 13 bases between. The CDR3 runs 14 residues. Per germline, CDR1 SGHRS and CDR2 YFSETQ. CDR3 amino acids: CASSSGGGSEKLFF. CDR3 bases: TGCGCCAGCAGCTCGGGGGGGGGATCTGAAAAACTGTTTTTT.

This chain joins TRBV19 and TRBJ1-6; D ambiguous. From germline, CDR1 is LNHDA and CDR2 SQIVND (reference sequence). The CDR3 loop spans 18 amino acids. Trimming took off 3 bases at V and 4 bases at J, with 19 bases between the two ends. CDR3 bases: TGTGCCAGTAGTATGGCCGGGGTCCTCGAAGGGTATAATTCACCCCTCCACTTT. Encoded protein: CASSMAGVLEGYNSPLHF.

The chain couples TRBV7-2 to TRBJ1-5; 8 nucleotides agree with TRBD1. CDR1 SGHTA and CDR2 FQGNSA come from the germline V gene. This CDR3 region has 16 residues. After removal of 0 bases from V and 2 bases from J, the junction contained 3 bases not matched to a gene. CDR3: CASSLAVTGGNQPQHF. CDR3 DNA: TGTGCCAGCAGCTTAGCGGTGACAGGGGGCAATCAGCCCCAGCATTTT. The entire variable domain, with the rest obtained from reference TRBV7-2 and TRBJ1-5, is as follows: GAGVSQSPSNKVTEKGKDVELRCDPISGHTALYWYRQSLGQGLEFLIYFQGNSAPDKSGLPSDRFSAERTGGSVSTLTIQRTQQEDSAVYLCASSLAVTGGNQPQHFGDGTRLSIL.

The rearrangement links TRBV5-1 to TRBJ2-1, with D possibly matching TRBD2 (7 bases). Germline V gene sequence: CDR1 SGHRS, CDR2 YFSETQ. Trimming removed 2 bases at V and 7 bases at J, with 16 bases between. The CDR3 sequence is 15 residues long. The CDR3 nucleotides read TGCGCCAGCAGCTTTGACGGGGGGCGATCGAATGAGCAGTTCTTC. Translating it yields CASSFDGGRSNEQFF.

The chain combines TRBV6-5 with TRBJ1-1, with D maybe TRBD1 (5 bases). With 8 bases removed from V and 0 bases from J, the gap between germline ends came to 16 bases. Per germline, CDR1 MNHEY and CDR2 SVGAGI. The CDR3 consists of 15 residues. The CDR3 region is CASYLRVSLNTEAFF. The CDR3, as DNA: TGTGCCAGCTACCTCAGGGTCAGCTTGAACACTGAAGCTTTCTTT.

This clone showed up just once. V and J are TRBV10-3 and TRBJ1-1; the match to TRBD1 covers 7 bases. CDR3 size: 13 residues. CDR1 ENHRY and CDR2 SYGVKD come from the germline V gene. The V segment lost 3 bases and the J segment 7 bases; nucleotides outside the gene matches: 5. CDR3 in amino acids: CAISDRGPGEAFF. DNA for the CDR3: TGTGCCATCAGTGATAGGGGGCCGGGTGAAGCTTTCTTT.

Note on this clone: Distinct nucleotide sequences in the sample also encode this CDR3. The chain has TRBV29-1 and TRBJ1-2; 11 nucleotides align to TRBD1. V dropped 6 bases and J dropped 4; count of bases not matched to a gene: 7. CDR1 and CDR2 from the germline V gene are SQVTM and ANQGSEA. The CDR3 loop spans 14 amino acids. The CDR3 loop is CSVSSGTGGYGYTF. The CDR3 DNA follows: TGCAGCGTATCCTCCGGGACAGGGGGCTATGGCTACACCTTC.

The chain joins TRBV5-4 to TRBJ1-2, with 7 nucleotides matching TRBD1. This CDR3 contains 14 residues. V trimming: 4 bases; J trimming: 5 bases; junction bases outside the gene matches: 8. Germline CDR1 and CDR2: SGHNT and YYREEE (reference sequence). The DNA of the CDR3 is TGTGCCAGCAGCCTAGGTCAGGGGGATTATGGCTACACCTTC. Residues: CASSLGQGDYGYTF.